One sample yielded the 31 T cell receptor beta chains listed below, sequenced in a study of spatial heterogeneity in lung cancer. Time point noted: sample taken at primary tumor resection. Unsorted whole RNA from tumor, nontumor lung or frozen PBMC underwent sequencing. TCRdb re-called the 5' RACE reads through MiXCR, storing one row per CDR3 protein. Counted here are tens of thousands of distinct CDR3 sequences, around 21% occurring once; the ten biggest clones make up approximately 5.6%. The sample was PBMCs, taken at surgery. These receptors were taken from a male donor with early-stage non-small cell lung cancer.

This clonotype appeared once. The chain has TRBV4-1 and TRBJ2-2; no clear D. The CDR3 is 14 amino acids. With 0 bases removed from V and 0 bases from J, the gap between germline ends came to 2 bases. From germline, CDR1 is MGHRA and CDR2 YSYEKL. CDR3: CASSQDANTGELFF. CDR3 nucleotides: TGCGCCAGCAGCCAAGACGCGAACACCGGGGAGCTGTTTTTT.

The sample holds a few counts of this clonotype. The V and J genes are TRBV12-3 or TRBV12-4 and TRBJ2-3; 8 nucleotides line up with TRBD2. With V trimmed by 5 bases and J by 3 bases, 7 bases remained unmatched. The CDR3 runs 15 residues. This CDR3 reads CASSPIAGSTDTQYF. CDR3 bases: TGTGCCAGCAGTCCTATAGCGGGGTCGACAGATACGCAGTATTTT.

The chain joins TRBV19 to TRBJ2-5; 7 nucleotides align to TRBD2. Germline values: CDR1 LNHDA, CDR2 SQIVND (reference sequence). After removal of 3 bases from V and 2 bases from J, the junction contained 9 bases not matched to a gene. CDR3 length: 16 amino acids. CDR3 sequence (DNA): TGTGCCAGTAGTATCTCAGTAGCGGGCGGACAAGAGACCCAGTACTTC. This codes for CASSISVAGGQETQYF.

This clonotype showed up many times. The V call is TRBV7-9, the J call TRBJ2-5; 7 nucleotides match TRBD1. V shed 4 bases and J 2 bases; nucleotides not matched to a gene: 4. Germline V gene lookup returns CDR1 SEHNR and CDR2 FQNEAQ (reference sequence). The CDR3 loop spans 14 amino acids. In DNA form, the CDR3 reads TGTGCCAGCAGCTCGGGACAGAAGCAAGAGACCCAGTACTTC. Protein sequence: CASSSGQKQETQYF.

V and J are TRBV3-1 and TRBJ2-7; TRBD2 matches 11 bases. Germline CDR1 and CDR2: LGHDT and YNNKEL (reference sequence). After removal of 3 bases from V and 3 bases from J, the junction contained 1 base not matched to a gene. The CDR3 is 14 residues long. CDR3: CASSQTSGVYEQYF. CDR3 DNA: TGTGCCAGCAGCCAGACTAGCGGGGTCTACGAGCAGTACTTC.

This clonotype was counted a few times. The chain couples TRBV2 to TRBJ2-5, with D possibly being TRBD1 (6 bases). The germline V and J ends were trimmed by 4 bases and 1 base, with 10 bases remaining between them. Germline lookup yields CDR1 SNHLY and CDR2 FYNNEI. The length of the CDR3 is 14 residues. The CDR3 DNA is TGTGCCAGCAGTGGGCGACAGGCCCAAGAGACCCAGTACTTC. This gives the protein CASSGRQAQETQYF.

In this sample, this clonotype turned up a few times. The chain uses TRBV28 and TRBJ1-4, with TRBD1 as a possible D gene (5 bases). V was pared by 10 bases and J by 6 bases, with 18 bases between. This CDR3 spans 14 amino acids. Germline lookup yields CDR1 MDHEN and CDR2 SYDVKM. This CDR3 is CATRNRDGHEKLFF. The CDR3 DNA reads as TGTGCCACCAGAAACCGGGACGGTCATGAAAAACTGTTTTTT. The full variable domain, completed using reference TRBV28 and TRBJ1-4, is DVKVTQSSRYLVKRTGEKVFLECVQDMDHENMFWYRQDPGLGLRLIYFSYDVKMKEKGDIPEGYSVSREKKERFSLILESASTNQTSMYLCATRNRDGHEKLFFGSGTQLSVL.

The chain is built from TRBV12-3 or TRBV12-4 and TRBJ2-3; D may match TRBD1 or TRBD2 (5 bases each). The V end was cut by 6 bases, the J end by 7 bases, with 17 bases between. The CDR3 has 14 amino acids. This CDR3 reads CASRLKSWDHTQYF. CDR3 coding DNA: TGTGCCAGCAGGTTGAAAAGCTGGGACCATACGCAGTATTTT.

CDR3 loop: CASSADRTYEQYF. CDR3 sequence (DNA): TGTGCCAGCAGTGCGGACAGGACCTACGAGCAGTACTTC. This rearrangement joins TRBV6-5 to TRBJ2-7; TRBD1 agrees at 7 bases. Trimming cost V 5 bases and J 2 bases; bases outside gene matches: 3. This CDR3 contains 13 residues. CDR1 MNHEY and CDR2 SVGAGI come from the germline V gene.

The V gene is TRBV2, the J gene TRBJ2-5; 7 bases are shared with TRBD1. The V gene end was trimmed by 7 bases and the J gene end by 2 bases; junction bases not matched to a gene: 4. CDR1 and CDR2 from the germline V gene are SNHLY and FYNNEI. The CDR3 has 13 residues. The DNA for the CDR3 is TGTGCCAGCACGAGACAGGGTCAAGAGACCCAGTACTTC. The encoded protein is CASTRQGQETQYF.

The chain links TRBV18 to TRBJ2-1, with D perhaps TRBD1 (5 bases). The V gene lost 0 bases and the J gene lost 8 bases, with 14 bases spanning the gap. This CDR3 is built from 15 residues. Per the germline V gene, CDR1 is KGHSH and CDR2 is LQKENI. CDR3: CASSPPSGLGDEQFF. The CDR3 region has the DNA TGTGCCAGCTCACCACCCTCCGGATTAGGGGATGAGCAGTTCTTC.

This clonotype was seen ten or more times. The chain recombines TRBV7-6 with TRBJ1-2; D is ambiguous. Germline assignment: CDR1 SGHVS and CDR2 FNYEAQ. CDR3 size: 12 residues. Trimming shortened V by 5 bases and J by 7 bases, and 11 bases separated the two germline ends. CDR3 bases: TGTGCCAGCAGCCCAGACGTTAGTGGCTACACCTTC. This encodes CASSPDVSGYTF.

The chain is built from TRBV27 and TRBJ2-6; either TRBD1 or TRBD2 may supply D (5 bases each). Germline-derived CDR1 and CDR2 are MNHEY and SMNVEV (reference sequence). The V gene lost 2 bases and the J gene lost 3 bases, with 11 bases spanning the gap. CDR3 length: 16 amino acids. CDR3 DNA: TGTGCCAGCAGTTTAAACGGGGCTGGTGGGGCCAACGTCCTGACTTTC. This encodes CASSLNGAGGANVLTF.

The chain recombines TRBV11-3 with TRBJ2-1; D not resolved. Between the trimmed V and J ends, which lost 4 bases and 6 bases, there was a span of 10 bases. Germline V gives CDR1 SGHNT, CDR2 YENEEA. The CDR3 is made up of 13 amino acids. The CDR3 loop is CASSYDRLNEQFF. CDR3 sequence (DNA): TGTGCCAGCAGCTATGACCGCCTCAATGAGCAGTTCTTC.

This clonotype was seen many times. The CDR3 DNA sequence: TGTGCCAGCAGCCGACTAGCGGGAGCGTACGAGCAGTACTTC. Its translation is CASSRLAGAYEQYF. V and J are TRBV6-5 and TRBJ2-7, with 12 bases lining up with TRBD2. The germline V gene encodes CDR1 MNHEY and CDR2 SVGAGI. The V gene end was trimmed by 6 bases and the J gene end by 4 bases; junction bases not matched to a gene: 4. CDR3 length equals 14 residues.

V and J are TRBV2 and TRBJ2-3, with D uncertain. The CDR3 runs to 15 residues. Trimming removed 5 bases from V and 0 bases from J, with 12 bases in between. Germline V gene sequence: CDR1 SNHLY, CDR2 FYNNEI. The CDR3 reads CASSLGVPSTDTQYF. CDR3 sequence (DNA): TGTGCCAGCAGTCTTGGAGTGCCTAGCACAGATACGCAGTATTTT.

The chain couples TRBV24-1 to TRBJ2-1; no reliable D call. Trimming removed 5 bases at V and 4 bases at J, with 17 bases between. This CDR3 is built from 16 residues. The germline V gene has CDR1 KGHDR and CDR2 SFDVKD. CDR3: CATSVPTPQCYNEQFF. The DNA for the CDR3 is TGTGCCACCAGTGTCCCGACTCCACAGTGTTACAATGAGCAGTTCTTC.

The table lists this clonotype with many counts. The CDR3 nucleotides are TGTGCCAGTAAGGAGGGTGGAAATTCACCCCTCCACTTT. It codes for CASKEGGNSPLHF. The genes are TRBV11-3 and TRBJ1-6; the D is unclear. This CDR3 is built from 13 residues. CDR1 and CDR2 (germline): SGHNT, YENEEA. Between the trimmed V and J ends, which lost 9 bases and 7 bases, there was a span of 13 bases.

This clonotype was observed many times. CDR3 sequence: CASSEISGQATDTQYF. The CDR3 DNA sequence: TGTGCCAGCAGTGAAATATCGGGACAGGCCACAGATACGCAGTATTTT. The chain uses TRBV6-1 and TRBJ2-3, with 8 bases matching TRBD1. Trimming cost V 2 bases and J 2 bases; bases outside gene matches: 6. The germline V gene has CDR1 MNHNS and CDR2 SASEGT. CDR3 length: 16 residues.

This clonotype was counted a few times. This chain uses TRBV7-2 with TRBJ2-1, with TRBD2 identical over 11 bases. In germline, CDR1 is SGHTA, CDR2 FQGNSA. The CDR3 contains 19 residues. The trim removed 3 bases at V and 7 bases at J, leaving 17 bases unmatched. The CDR3 DNA is TGTGCCAGCAGCTTTCCACAAAAACTTAGCGGGAGGGGGGCGAATGAGCAGTTCTTC. Protein sequence: CASSFPQKLSGRGANEQFF.

This chain connects TRBV18 to TRBJ2-2; perhaps TRBD2 as D (6 bases). The CDR3 has 15 amino acids. Germline CDR1 KGHSH, CDR2 LQKENI. The germline V and J ends were trimmed by 2 bases and 2 bases, with 9 bases remaining between them. Written as DNA, the CDR3 is TGTGCCAGCTCACCAGTAGCGGCAAACACCGGGGAGCTGTTTTTT. Its protein product is CASSPVAANTGELFF.

This clonotype was seen only a few times. The chain has TRBV6-2 or TRBV6-3 and TRBJ2-1; D not certain. There are 14 residues in the CDR3. The germline gives CDR1 MNHEY, CDR2 SVGEGT. Trimming left V 6 bases short and J 5 bases short, with 14 bases between. Here the CDR3 DNA reads TGTGCCAGCAGCCCGGGCAGGTACAACAATGAGCAGTTCTTC. Its protein is CASSPGRYNNEQFF.

The rearrangement uses TRBV27 and TRBJ2-1; D gene ambiguous. Germline V CDR1 and CDR2: MNHEY, SMNVEV (reference sequence). The CDR3 is made up of 13 amino acids. Between the trimmed V and J ends, which lost 2 bases and 3 bases, there was a span of 5 bases. This CDR3 is CASSLGLYNEQFF. The CDR3 coding sequence is TGTGCCAGCAGTTTAGGCCTCTACAATGAGCAGTTCTTC.

This chain uses TRBV7-3 with TRBJ2-2; D unclear. CDR3 length: 14 residues. V was clipped by 5 bases and J by 6 bases, with 13 bases between them. Germline V gene sequence: CDR1 SGHTA, CDR2 FQGTGA. The CDR3 nucleotides read TGTGCCAGCAGCCCCCTTCAGCCCCCCGGGGAGCTGTTTTTT. It yields the protein CASSPLQPPGELFF.

The table lists this clonotype with many counts. The J gene is TRBJ1-5, the V gene TRBV12-5; tentative D call: TRBD1 (5 bases). CDR1 is LGHNT and CDR2 is FRNRAP in the germline V gene. The CDR3 loop spans 13 amino acids. V was shortened by 6 bases and J by 1 base, with 7 bases between the two germline ends. This CDR3 reads CASGGVSNQPQHF. CDR3 DNA sequence: TGTGCTAGTGGGGGGGTAAGCAATCAGCCCCAGCATTTT.

This clonotype was found many times. This chain links TRBV9 with TRBJ1-6; 7 bases are a match to TRBD1. Trimming at V came to 3 bases and at J to 10 bases, leaving 10 bases not matched to a gene. The CDR3 contains 15 residues. CDR1 and CDR2 (germline): SGDLS, YYNGEE. The CDR3: CASSGGTAVGSPLHF. In nucleotides, the CDR3 is TGTGCCAGCAGCGGCGGGACAGCCGTTGGATCACCCCTCCACTTT.

This clonotype has only a few counts. One end of the junction does not line up with germline, which may come from a read error. The gene calls are TRBV29-1 and TRBJ1-2, with 11 bases aligning to TRBD1. The CDR3 contains 14 residues. CDR1 and CDR2 from the germline V gene are SQVTM and ANQGSEA. CDR3 region: CSAEGTGGDYGYTF. CDR3 bases: TGCAGCGCTGAAGGGACAGGGGGTGACTATGGCTACACCTTC.

This clonotype was observed at least ten times. The rearrangement joins TRBV18 to TRBJ2-1; D not certain. This CDR3 region has 16 residues. Germline loops: CDR1 KGHSH, CDR2 LQKENI. V lost 1 base to trimming and J lost 0 bases, with 10 bases between them. Here the CDR3 DNA reads TGTGCCAGCTCACCACGGGCTATACTCTCCTACAATGAGCAGTTCTTC. Its translation is CASSPRAILSYNEQFF.

This clonotype has more than one count but fewer than ten. The chain has TRBV9 and TRBJ1-6; 8 positions match TRBD1. The CDR3 covers 15 residues. Germline CDR1 is SGDLS and CDR2 is YYNGEE. Trimming took 4 bases from V and 8 from J; bases not matched to a gene: 8. CDR3 sequence reads: CASSRLGQGDSPLHF. CDR3 bases: TGTGCCAGCAGCAGACTCGGACAGGGTGATTCACCCCTCCACTTT. The variable domain in full, completed from reference TRBV9 and TRBJ1-6, reads DSGVTQTPKHLITATGQRVTLRCSPRSGDLSVYWYQQSLDQGLQFLIQYYNGEERAKGNILERFSAQQFPDLHSELNLSSLELGDSALYFCASSRLGQGDSPLHFGNGTRLTVT.

The rearrangement links TRBV6-1 to TRBJ2-1; D assignment may be TRBD1 or TRBD2 (5 bases each). The V and J ends lost 3 bases and 12 bases respectively, with 15 bases between them. Germline assignment: CDR1 MNHNS and CDR2 SASEGT. There are 13 residues in the CDR3. DNA of the CDR3: TGTGCCAGCAGTGATCCGGCAGGGACCGGGCAGTTCTTC. The encoded protein is CASSDPAGTGQFF.

This clonotype was found a few times. This rearrangement joins TRBV19 to TRBJ2-4, with 9 bases matching TRBD1. CDR1 is LNHDA, CDR2 SQIVND, per germline (reference sequence). CDR3 length: 15 amino acids. The V and J ends lost 5 bases and 8 bases, in that order; junction bases with no gene match: 10. The CDR3 protein is CASSPRDRDKDIQYF. The CDR3 DNA follows: TGTGCCAGTAGTCCCCGGGACAGGGATAAAGACATTCAGTACTTC.